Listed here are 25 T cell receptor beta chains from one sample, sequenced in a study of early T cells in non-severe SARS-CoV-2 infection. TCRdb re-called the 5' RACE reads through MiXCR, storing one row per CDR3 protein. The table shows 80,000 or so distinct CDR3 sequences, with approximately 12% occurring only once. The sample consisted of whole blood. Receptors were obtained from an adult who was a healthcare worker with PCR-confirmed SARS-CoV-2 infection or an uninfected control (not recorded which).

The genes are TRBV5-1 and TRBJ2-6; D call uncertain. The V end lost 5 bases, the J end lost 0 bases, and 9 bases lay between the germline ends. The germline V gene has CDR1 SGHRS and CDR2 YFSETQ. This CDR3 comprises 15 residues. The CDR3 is CASRLSVSGANVLTF. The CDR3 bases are TGCGCCAGCAGGTTGTCGGTCTCTGGGGCCAACGTCCTGACTTTC.

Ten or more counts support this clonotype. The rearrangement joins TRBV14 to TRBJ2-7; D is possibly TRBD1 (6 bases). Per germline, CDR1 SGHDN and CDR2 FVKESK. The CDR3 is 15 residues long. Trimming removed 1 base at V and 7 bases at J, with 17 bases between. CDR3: CASSQGKGQLREQYF. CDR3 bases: TGTGCCAGCAGCCAAGGGAAAGGACAGCTCCGGGAGCAGTACTTC.

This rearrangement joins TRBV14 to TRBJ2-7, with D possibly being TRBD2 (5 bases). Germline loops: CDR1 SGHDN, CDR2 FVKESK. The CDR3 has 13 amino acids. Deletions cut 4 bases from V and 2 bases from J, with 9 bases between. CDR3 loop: CASSPTIPYEQYF. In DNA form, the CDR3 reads TGTGCCAGCAGCCCGACTATCCCCTACGAGCAGTACTTC.

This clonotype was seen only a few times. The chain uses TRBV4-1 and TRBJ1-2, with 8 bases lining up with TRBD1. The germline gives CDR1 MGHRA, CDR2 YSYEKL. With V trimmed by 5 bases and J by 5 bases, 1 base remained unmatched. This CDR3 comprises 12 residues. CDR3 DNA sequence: TGCGCCAGCAGCGGACAGGGATATGGCTACACCTTC. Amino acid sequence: CASSGQGYGYTF.

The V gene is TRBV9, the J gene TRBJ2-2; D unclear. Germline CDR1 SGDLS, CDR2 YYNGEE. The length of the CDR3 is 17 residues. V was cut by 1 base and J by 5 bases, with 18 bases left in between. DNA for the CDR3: TGTGCCAGCAGCGTAAGACCCCCAGAGGACGGAACCGGGGAGCTGTTTTTT. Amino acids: CASSVRPPEDGTGELFF.

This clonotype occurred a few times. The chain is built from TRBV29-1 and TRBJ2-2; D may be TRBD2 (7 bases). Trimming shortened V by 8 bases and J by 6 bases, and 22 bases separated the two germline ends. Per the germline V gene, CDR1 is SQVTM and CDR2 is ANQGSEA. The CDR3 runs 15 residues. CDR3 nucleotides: TGCAGCCACGGACTAGGGGGGAGAGGTGCCGGGGAGCTGTTTTTT. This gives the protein CSHGLGGRGAGELFF.

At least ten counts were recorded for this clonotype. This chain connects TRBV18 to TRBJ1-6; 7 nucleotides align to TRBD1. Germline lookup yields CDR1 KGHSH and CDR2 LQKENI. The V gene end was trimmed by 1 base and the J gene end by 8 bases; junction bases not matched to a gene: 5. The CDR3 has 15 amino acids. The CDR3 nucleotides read TGTGCCAGCTCACCACAGTCTACAGGGGATTCACCCCTCCACTTT. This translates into CASSPQSTGDSPLHF. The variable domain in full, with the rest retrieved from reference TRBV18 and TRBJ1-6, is NAGVMQNPRHLVRRRGQEARLRCSPMKGHSHVYWYRQLPEEGLKFMVYLQKENIIDESGMPKERFSAEFPKEGPSILRIQQVVRGDSAAYFCASSPQSTGDSPLHFGNGTRLTVT.

Here the CDR3 DNA reads TGCAGTGCTAGAGTAATACGGAATAATGAAAAACTGTTTTTT. It translates to CSARVIRNNEKLFF. The chain links TRBV20-1 to TRBJ1-4; D ambiguous. Germline CDR1 and CDR2: DFQATT and SNEGSKA (reference sequence). The CDR3 sequence is 14 residues long. V lost 1 base, J lost 4 bases, and 10 bases lay in between.

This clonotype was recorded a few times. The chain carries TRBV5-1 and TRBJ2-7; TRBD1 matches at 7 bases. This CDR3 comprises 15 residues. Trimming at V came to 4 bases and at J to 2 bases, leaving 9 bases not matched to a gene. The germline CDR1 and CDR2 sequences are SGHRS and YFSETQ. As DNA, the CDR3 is TGCGCCAGCAGCGGAACCGGGACAGTGACCTACGAGCAGTACTTC. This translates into CASSGTGTVTYEQYF.

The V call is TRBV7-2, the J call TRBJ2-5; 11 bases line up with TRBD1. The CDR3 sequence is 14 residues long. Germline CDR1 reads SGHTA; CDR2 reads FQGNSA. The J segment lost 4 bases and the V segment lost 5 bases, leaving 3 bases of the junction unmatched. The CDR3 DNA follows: TGTGCCAGCAGCCCGGACAGGGGGCTAGAGACCCAGTACTTC. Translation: CASSPDRGLETQYF.

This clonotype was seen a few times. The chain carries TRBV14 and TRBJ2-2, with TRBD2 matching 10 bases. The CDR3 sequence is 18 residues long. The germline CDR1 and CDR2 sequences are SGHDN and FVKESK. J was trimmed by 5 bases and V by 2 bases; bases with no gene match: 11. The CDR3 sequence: CASSQHNLAGVGTGELFF. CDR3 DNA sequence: TGTGCCAGCAGCCAACACAATCTAGCGGGAGTCGGGACCGGGGAGCTGTTTTTT.

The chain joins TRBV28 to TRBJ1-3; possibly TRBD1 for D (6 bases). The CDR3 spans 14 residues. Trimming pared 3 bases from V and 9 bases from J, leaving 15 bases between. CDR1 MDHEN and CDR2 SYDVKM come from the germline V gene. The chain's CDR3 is CASSLTGNGGTIYF. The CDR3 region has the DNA TGTGCCAGCAGTTTGACAGGCAATGGGGGCACCATATATTTT.

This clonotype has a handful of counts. CDR3: CSVASGSDEQYF. CDR3 coding DNA: TGCAGCGTTGCTAGCGGGAGCGACGAGCAGTACTTC. The rearrangement joins TRBV29-1 to TRBJ2-7, with TRBD2 matching over 10 bases. The CDR3 is 12 amino acids. Germline CDR1 and CDR2: SQVTM and ANQGSEA. V gave up 4 bases and J gave up 5 bases; unmatched junction bases: 2.

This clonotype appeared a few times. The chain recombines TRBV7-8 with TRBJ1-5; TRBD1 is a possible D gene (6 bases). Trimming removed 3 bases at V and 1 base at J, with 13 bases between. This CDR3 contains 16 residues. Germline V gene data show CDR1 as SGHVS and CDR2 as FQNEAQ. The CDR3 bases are TGTGCCAGCAGCTTGGGGGCCAGGGAAAGCAATCAGCCCCAGCATTTT. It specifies CASSLGARESNQPQHF.

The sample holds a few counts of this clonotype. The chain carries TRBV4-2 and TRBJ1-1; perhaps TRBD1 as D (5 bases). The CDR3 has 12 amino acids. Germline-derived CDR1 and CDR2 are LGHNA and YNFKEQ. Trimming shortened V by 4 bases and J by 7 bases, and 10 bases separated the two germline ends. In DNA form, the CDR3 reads TGTGCCAGCAGCCCTGGGGGAATTGAAGCTTTCTTT. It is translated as CASSPGGIEAFF.

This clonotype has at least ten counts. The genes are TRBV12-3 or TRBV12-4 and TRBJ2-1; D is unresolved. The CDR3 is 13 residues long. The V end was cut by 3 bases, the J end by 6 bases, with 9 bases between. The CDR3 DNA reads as TGTGCCAGCAGTTTTCCGAGTCGCAATGAGCAGTTCTTC. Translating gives CASSFPSRNEQFF.

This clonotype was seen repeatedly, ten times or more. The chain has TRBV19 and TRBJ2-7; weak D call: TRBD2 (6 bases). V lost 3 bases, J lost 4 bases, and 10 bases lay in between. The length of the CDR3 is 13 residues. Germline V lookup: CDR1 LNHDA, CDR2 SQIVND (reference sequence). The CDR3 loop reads CASSMGLSYEQYF. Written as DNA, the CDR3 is TGTGCCAGTAGTATGGGACTGTCATACGAGCAGTACTTC.

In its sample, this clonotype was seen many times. The CDR3 DNA sequence: TGTGCCAGCAGTGATCCCCCCGATGAGCAGTTCTTC. This sequence encodes CASSDPPDEQFF. The chain has TRBV2 and TRBJ2-1; no reliable D call. V shed 3 bases and J shed 8 bases, with 8 bases lying between them. This CDR3 is built from 12 residues. Germline V gives CDR1 SNHLY, CDR2 FYNNEI.

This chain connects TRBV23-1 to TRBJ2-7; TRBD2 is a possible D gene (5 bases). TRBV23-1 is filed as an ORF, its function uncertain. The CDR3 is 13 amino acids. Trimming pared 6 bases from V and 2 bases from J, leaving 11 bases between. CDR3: CASRSEGAYEQYF. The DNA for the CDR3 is TGCGCCAGCAGGTCTGAGGGAGCCTACGAGCAGTACTTC.

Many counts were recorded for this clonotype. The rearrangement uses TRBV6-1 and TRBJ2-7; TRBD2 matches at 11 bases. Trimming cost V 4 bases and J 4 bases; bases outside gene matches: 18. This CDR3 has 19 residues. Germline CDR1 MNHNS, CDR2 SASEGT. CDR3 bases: TGTGCCAGCAGTGGGACTAGCGGGCTTGTTCCCACGGCCGTGTACGAGCAGTACTTC. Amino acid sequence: CASSGTSGLVPTAVYEQYF.

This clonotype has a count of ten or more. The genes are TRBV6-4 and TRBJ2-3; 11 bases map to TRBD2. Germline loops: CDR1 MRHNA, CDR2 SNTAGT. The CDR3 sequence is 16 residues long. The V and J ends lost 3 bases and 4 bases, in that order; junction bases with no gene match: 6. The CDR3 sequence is CASSELAGAEPDTQYF. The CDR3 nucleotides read TGTGCCAGCAGTGAACTAGCGGGAGCCGAGCCAGATACGCAGTATTTT.

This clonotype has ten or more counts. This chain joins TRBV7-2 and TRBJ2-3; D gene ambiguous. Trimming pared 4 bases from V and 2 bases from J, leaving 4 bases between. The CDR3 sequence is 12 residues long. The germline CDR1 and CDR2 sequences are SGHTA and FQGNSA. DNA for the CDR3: TGTGCCAGCAGCTACTACACAGATACGCAGTATTTT. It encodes CASSYYTDTQYF. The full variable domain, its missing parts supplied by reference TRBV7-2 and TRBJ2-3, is GAGVSQSPSNKVTEKGKDVELRCDPISGHTALYWYRQSLGQGLEFLIYFQGNSAPDKSGLPSDRFSAERTGGSVSTLTIQRTQQEDSAVYLCASSYYTDTQYFGPGTRLTVL.

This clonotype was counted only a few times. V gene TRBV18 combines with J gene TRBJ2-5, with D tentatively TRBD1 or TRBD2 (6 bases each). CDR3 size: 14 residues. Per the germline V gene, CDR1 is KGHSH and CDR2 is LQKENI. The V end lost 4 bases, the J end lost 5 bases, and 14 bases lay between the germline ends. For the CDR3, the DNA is TGTGCCAGCTCACATTCCCGGGGGCAGGAGACCCAGTACTTC. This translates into CASSHSRGQETQYF.

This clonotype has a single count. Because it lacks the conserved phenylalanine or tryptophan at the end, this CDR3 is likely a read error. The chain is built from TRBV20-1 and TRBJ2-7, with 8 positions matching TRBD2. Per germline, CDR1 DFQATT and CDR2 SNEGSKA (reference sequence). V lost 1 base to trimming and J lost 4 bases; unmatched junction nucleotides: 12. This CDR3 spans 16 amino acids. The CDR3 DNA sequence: TGCAGTGCTAGAGGTGGAGGAGGACTAGCCTCATACGAGCAGTACATC. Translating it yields CSARGGGGLASYEQYI.

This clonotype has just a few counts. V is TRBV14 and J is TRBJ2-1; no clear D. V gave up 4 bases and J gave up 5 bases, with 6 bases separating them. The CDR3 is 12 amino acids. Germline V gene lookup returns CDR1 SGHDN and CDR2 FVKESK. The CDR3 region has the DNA TGTGCCAGCAGCCCCGTAAACAATGAGCAGTTCTTC. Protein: CASSPVNNEQFF.